This passage covers 5 T cell receptor beta chains from one sample sequenced in a study of long-term antiretroviral therapy in people with HIV (dated by TCRdb to 2021 to 2024). The immunoSEQ hsTCRB v3.0 assay was used at survey level resolution to sequence the TRB variable region. Held by TCRdb, this immuneACCESS table contains in-frame sequences only and omits some clones. Under half of the omission traces to an unresolved V gene where checked; the cause of the rest is unknown. The sample contains roughly 20,000 clones, 79% of them found a single time. More than 9% of the sample belongs to the ten largest clones. Source: unsorted PBMCs, taken 4.1 years after starting antiretroviral therapy. All receptors derive from a woman in her 40s with HIV.

V and J are TRBV6-5 and TRBJ1-2; 8 bases agree with TRBD1. After removal of 7 bases from V and 8 bases from J, the junction contained 15 bases not matched to a gene. Looked up from germline, CDR1 is MNHEY and CDR2 is SVGAGI. The CDR3 is made up of 15 amino acids. CDR3 nucleotides: TGTGCCAGCAAGGGCGCGACAGGGGAGGTGCGAGGCTACACCTTC. Translated: CASKGATGEVRGYTF.

J is TRBJ2-1 and V is TRBV4-1; the D gene is possibly TRBD2 (5 bases). Germline V gives CDR1 MGHRA, CDR2 YSYEKL. Trimming stripped 0 bases from V and 4 bases from J, with 13 bases between. The CDR3 runs 16 residues. The CDR3, as DNA: TGCGCCAGCAGCCAAGATCATTTAGGCGGGTACAATGAGCAGTTCTTC. Amino acids: CASSQDHLGGYNEQFF.

The rearrangement uses TRBV4-2 and TRBJ2-5, with a tentative D call TRBD2 (6 bases). CDR3 size: 16 residues. V dropped 2 bases and J dropped 2 bases, with 15 bases sitting between them. Germline V gene sequence: CDR1 LGHNA, CDR2 YNFKEQ. In nucleotides, the CDR3 is TGTGCCAGCAGCCAAACGGGCACCCGGGGGCAAGAGACCCAGTACTTC. This codes for CASSQTGTRGQETQYF.

The chain combines TRBV6-6 with TRBJ2-7, with 7 bases that match TRBD1. This CDR3 contains 12 residues. In germline, CDR1 is MNHNY, CDR2 SVGAGI (reference sequence). V was clipped by 5 bases and J by 5 bases; unmatched bases: 3. The CDR3 spells CASSTQGNEQYF. In DNA form, the CDR3 reads TGTGCCAGCAGTACACAGGGGAACGAGCAGTACTTC.

The chain uses TRBV27 and TRBJ2-5, with 12 bases fitting TRBD1. This CDR3 spans 15 amino acids. J was trimmed by 5 bases and V by 4 bases; bases with no gene match: 5. Germline V CDR1 and CDR2: MNHEY, SMNVEV (reference sequence). CDR3: CASSSGTGGVETQYF. The CDR3 DNA sequence: TGTGCCAGCAGTTCTGGGACAGGGGGCGTCGAGACCCAGTACTTC.